A selection of T cell receptor beta chains follows, all from one sample in a study of CD8+CD57+ T cells in acquired aplastic anemia. TCRdb reprocessed the reads with MiXCR, giving one entry per CDR3 protein. This repertoire shows around 250,000 distinct CDR3 sequences, 82% found once; its top ten account for over 35%. The specimen was sorted CD4+, CD8+, or CD8+CD57+ T cells (not recorded which) from PBMCs. Receptor source: a human donor with aplastic anemia. Each CDR3 is given with its conserved first and last residue. The D gene is left open where the match is weak. For some rows the clone size is stated as once, few or many, or as a class when expanded; others skip it.

v_call	clone_size	j_call	d_call	cdr3_aa	cdr3_nt
TRBV5-1	.	TRBJ2-7	TRBD2	CASSHSRLADYEQYF	TGCGCCAGCAGCCATTCCAGACTAGCGGACTACGAGCAGTACTTC
TRBV19	.	TRBJ1-2	.	CASSIASGADYGYTF	TGTGCCAGTAGTATAGCTAGCGGAGCCGACTATGGCTACACCTTC
TRBV20-1	few	TRBJ1-6	.	CSARGGRENSPLHF	TGCAGTGCTAGAGGGGGCAGGGAGAATTCACCCCTCCACTTT
TRBV9	.	TRBJ2-7	.	CASSVGADTPYFYF	TGTGCCAGCAGCGTAGGGGCAGATACGCCGTATTTTTACTTC
TRBV10-1	once	TRBJ1-1	.	CASSENRNTEVFF	TGCGCCAGCAGTGAGAACAGGAACACTGAAGTTTTCTTT
TRBV19	.	TRBJ1-2	.	CASTPGANYGYTF	TGTGCCAGTACCCCGGGGGCTAACTATGGCTACACCTTC
TRBV7-2	.	TRBJ2-2	.	CASSLEVGAFGGELFF	TGTGCCAGCAGCTTAGAGGTTGGAGCGTTTGGCGGGGAGCTGTTTTTT
TRBV7-9	.	TRBJ1-1	.	CASSLVPGEKTFGFF	TGTGCCAGCAGCTTAGTTCCCGGGGAGAAGACTTTTGGTTTCTTT
TRBV15	.	TRBJ2-5	.	CGTSRGSGQETQYF	TGCGGTACCAGCAGGGGCTCCGGCCAAGAGACCCAGTACTTC
TRBV20-1	medium-sized	TRBJ2-7	.	CSARGDYEQYF	TGCAGTGCTAGAGGGGACTACGAGCAGTACTTC
TRBV5-4	.	TRBJ1-1	.	CASGVTSVVLNTEAFF	TGTGCCAGCGGAGTTACTAGCGTCGTCTTGAACACTGAAGCTTTCTTT
TRBV19	.	TRBJ1-6	TRBD1	CASGRDRINSPPHF	TGTGCCAGTGGTCGGGACAGGATAAATTCACCCCCCCACTTT
TRBV7-9	.	TRBJ2-5	TRBD2	CASSSRLAGHNQQF	TGTGCCAGCAGCTCACGGCTAGCGGGCCACAACCAGCAGTTC
TRBV7-3	.	TRBJ1-2	TRBD1	CASSPAAGGYRYTF	TGTGCCAGCAGCCCGGCGGCAGGGGGCTATAGGTACACTTTC
TRBV7-2	.	TRBJ2-5	TRBD1	CASSMTGSHDYGYF	TGTGCCAGCAGCATGACAGGGAGCCACGACTATGGCTACTTC
TRBV7-3	.	TRBJ1-1	.	CASSLDLPRGTGSFF	TGTGCCAGCAGCCTAGATCTGCCACGGGGGACTGGGTCCTTCTTT
TRBV19	.	TRBJ1-1	.	CASSVQRNTEAFF	TGTGCCAGTAGTGTCCAAAGGAACACTGAAGCTTTCTTT
TRBV9	once	TRBJ1-1	.	CASSLTSMNTEAFF	TGTGCCAGCAGTTTGACGAGCATGAACACTGAAGCTTTCTTT
TRBV29-1	.	TRBJ2-7	.	CSAEGPGQTYEQYF	TGCAGCGCCGAAGGTCCGGGTCAAACCTACGAGCAGTACTTC
TRBV7-2	.	TRBJ1-2	TRBD1	CASSLRQGDIYYSTF	TGTGCCAGCAGCCTCCGACAGGGAGATATCTACTACTCCACCTTC
TRBV11-1	.	TRBJ2-5	.	CASSFTAAIQYF	TGTGCCAGCAGCTTTACTGCCGCAATCCAATACTTC
TRBV10-3	few	TRBJ1-3	TRBD1	CASRTGQGNTIYF	TGTGCCTCCCGGACAGGGCAAGGAAACACCATATATTTT
TRBV7-8	once	TRBJ2-3	TRBD1	CASSLATGDSSPYF	TGTGCCAGCAGCCTCGCGACAGGGGACAGTTCACCCTATTTT
TRBV7-8	.	TRBJ2-5	TRBD1	CASSLADGTDTQQYF	TGTGCCAGCAGCTTAGCGGACGGGACAGATACGCAGCAGTACTTC
TRBV7-9	.	TRBJ2-3	.	CACGVGGTDTTYF	TGTGCCTGCGGGGTAGGGGGCACAGATACGACGTATTTT
TRBV10-2	few	TRBJ1-2	.	CASSESEGLYYGYTF	TGCGCCAGCAGTGAGTCTGAGGGGCTCTACTATGGCTACACCTTC
TRBV15	.	TRBJ1-6	TRBD1	CATGRTGSNDSPLHF	TGTGCCACCGGACGGACAGGGTCCAACGATTCACCCCTCCACTTT
TRBV7-9	.	TRBJ2-1	.	CASSFTGIQDPHF	TGTGCCAGCAGCTTTACAGGAATCCAAGATCCGCACTTC
TRBV20-1	.	TRBJ2-3	.	CSASSILGGPGDTQYF	TGCAGTGCCAGTAGTATCCTTGGGGGGCCCGGGGATACGCAGTATTTT
TRBV3-1	.	TRBJ2-3	.	CASSQEVSNGSTFTDTQYF	TGTGCCAGCAGTCAAGAGGTGTCTAACGGGTCCACCTTCACAGATACGCAGTATTTT
TRBV7-2	.	TRBJ2-1	TRBD2	CASSLQGGGGRDEQFF	TGTGCCAGCAGCTTACAGGGAGGCGGGGGGAGGGATGAGCAGTTCTTC
TRBV9	.	TRBJ2-3	.	CASSVGTASSDPQYF	TGTGCCAGCAGCGTAGGGACCGCTAGCAGTGATCCGCAGTATTTT
TRBV19	.	TRBJ1-1	.	CASSKTGLNTEAFF	TGTGCCAGTAGCAAGACGGGACTGAACACTGAAGCTTTCTTT
TRBV9	.	TRBJ2-3	.	CASSVDGGGAYTTQYF	TGTGCCAGCAGCGTAGATGGGGGGGGGGCCTACACTACGCAGTATTTT
TRBV7-8	.	TRBJ2-3	.	CASSVAISRGTASF	TGTGCCAGCAGCGTAGCTATTTCGAGAGGTACGGCTAGCTTT